This TCR beta chain was observed in a study of T cells in narcolepsy. The assay was immunoSEQ multiplex PCR, and TCRdb's table has in-frame clones only and misses some. The sample has roughly 27,000 clones, about nine tenths seen once. Germline lookup yields CDR1 MGHRA and CDR2 YSYEKL. This CDR3 contains 15 residues. With V trimmed by 5 bases and J by 4 bases, 8 bases remained unmatched. The chain carries TRBV4-1 and TRBJ2-5; 9 bases fit TRBD2. The TCR comes from a human donor with narcolepsy. Material: CD45RA- memory CD4+ T cells from PBMCs. CDR3 in DNA: TGCGCCAGCAGCTCCCGACTAGCGGCGATAGAGACCCAGTACTTC. Encoded protein: CASSSRLAAIETQYF.